Following are 5 T cell receptor beta chains from one sample sequenced in a study of T cell responses to AZD1222 COVID-19 vaccine. The table came from immunoSEQ multiplex PCR; TCRdb's copy has only in-frame clones and leaves some out. The sample comprises 95,000 to 150,000 clones, 92% of which are singletons, and over 1.5% rests with the top ten. The specimen comprised peripheral blood, sampled on day 0 of AZD1222 vaccination. These receptors originate from an adult in good health.

The V and J genes are TRBV9 and TRBJ2-3; 8 positions match TRBD2. The length of the CDR3 is 15 residues. Per the germline V gene, CDR1 is SGDLS and CDR2 is YYNGEE. V gave up 0 bases and J gave up 5 bases; unmatched junction bases: 5. The CDR3 sequence: CASSVGSGDQDTQYF. The CDR3 DNA follows: TGTGCCAGCAGCGTAGGTAGCGGGGATCAAGATACGCAGTATTTT.

This clone was recorded only once. This chain connects TRBV19 to TRBJ1-5; D gene ambiguous. V dropped 2 bases and J dropped 2 bases, with 4 bases sitting between them. Germline-derived CDR1 and CDR2 are LNHDA and SQIVND (reference sequence). The CDR3 sequence is 13 residues long. The CDR3 region has the DNA TGTGCCAGTAGTATACTGGGCAATCAGCCCCAGCATTTT. Translated: CASSILGNQPQHF.

This chain uses TRBV5-4 with TRBJ1-1; tentatively, D is TRBD1 (5 bases). This CDR3 has 13 residues. Germline values: CDR1 SGHNT, CDR2 YYREEE (reference sequence). V lost 3 bases and J 5 bases, leaving 11 bases between the germline ends. CDR3 coding DNA: TGTGCCAGCAGCTACGGGGGGGTTACTGAAGCTTTCTTT. It codes for CASSYGGVTEAFF.

This chain joins TRBV7-9 and TRBJ2-5; TRBD1 is a possible D gene (6 bases). The CDR3 has 11 residues. Germline V gives CDR1 SEHNR, CDR2 FQNEAQ (reference sequence). V was trimmed by 5 bases and J by 14 bases, leaving 15 bases between them. CDR3 sequence (DNA): TGTGCCAGCAGCCCGCTACGGGACACTTACTTC. Its protein product is CASSPLRDTYF.

This sequence joins TRBV5-4 and TRBJ1-4; tentatively, D is TRBD1 (6 bases). The V gene's germline CDR1 is SGHNT and CDR2 YYREEE (reference sequence). The CDR3 is 13 residues long. V lost 4 bases and J lost 8, with 12 bases in between. In DNA, the CDR3 is TGTGCCAGCAGCATCGGACAGTCGGAAAAACTGTTTTTT. It yields the protein CASSIGQSEKLFF. Full variable domain (outside the CDR3, taken from reference TRBV5-4 and TRBJ1-4): ETGVTQSPTHLIKTRGQQVTLRCSSQSGHNTVSWYQQALGQGPQFIFQYYREEENGRGNFPPRFSGLQFPNYSSELNVNALELDDSALYLCASSIGQSEKLFFGSGTQLSVL.